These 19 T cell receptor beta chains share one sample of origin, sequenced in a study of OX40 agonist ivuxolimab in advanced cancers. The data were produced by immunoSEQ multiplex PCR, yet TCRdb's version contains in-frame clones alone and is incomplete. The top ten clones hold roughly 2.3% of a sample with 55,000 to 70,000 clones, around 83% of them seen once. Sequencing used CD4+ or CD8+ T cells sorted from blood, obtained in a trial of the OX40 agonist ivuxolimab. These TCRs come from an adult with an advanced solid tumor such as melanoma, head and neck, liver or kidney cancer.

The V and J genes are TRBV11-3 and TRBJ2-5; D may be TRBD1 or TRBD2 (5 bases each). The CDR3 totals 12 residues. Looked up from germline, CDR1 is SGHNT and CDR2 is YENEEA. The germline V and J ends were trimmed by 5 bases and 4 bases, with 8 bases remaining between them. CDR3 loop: CASSPGTETQYF. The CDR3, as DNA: TGTGCCAGCAGCCCGGGGACAGAGACCCAGTACTTC.

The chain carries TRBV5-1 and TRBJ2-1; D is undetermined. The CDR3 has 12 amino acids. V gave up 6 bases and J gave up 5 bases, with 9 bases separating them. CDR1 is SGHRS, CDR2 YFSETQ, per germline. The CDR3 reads CASKALDNEQFF. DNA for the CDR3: TGCGCCAGCAAGGCCCTCGACAATGAGCAGTTCTTC.

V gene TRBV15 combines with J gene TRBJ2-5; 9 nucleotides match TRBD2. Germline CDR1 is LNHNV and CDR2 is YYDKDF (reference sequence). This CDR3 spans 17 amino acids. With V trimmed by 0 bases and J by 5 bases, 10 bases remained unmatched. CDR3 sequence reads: CATSRDASGAGGETQYF. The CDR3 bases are TGTGCCACCAGCAGAGACGCTAGCGGGGCCGGGGGGGAGACCCAGTACTTC. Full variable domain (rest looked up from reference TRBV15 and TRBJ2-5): DAMVIQNPRYQVTQFGKPVTLSCSQTLNHNVMYWYQQKSSQAPKLLFHYYDKDFNNEADTPDNFQSRRPNTSFCFLDIRSPGLGDTAMYLCATSRDASGAGGETQYFGPGTRLLVL.

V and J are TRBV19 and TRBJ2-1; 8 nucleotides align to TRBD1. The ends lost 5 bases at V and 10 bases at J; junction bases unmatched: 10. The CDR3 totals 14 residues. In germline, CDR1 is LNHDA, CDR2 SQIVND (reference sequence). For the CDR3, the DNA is TGTGCCAGTAGTGTGGGCAGGGGGCTGGGGGAGCAGTTCTTC. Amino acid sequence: CASSVGRGLGEQFF. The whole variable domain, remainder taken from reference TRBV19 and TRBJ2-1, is DGGITQSPKYLFRKEGQNVTLSCEQNLNHDAMYWYRQDPGQGLRLIYYSQIVNDFQKGDIAEGYSVSREKKESFPLTVTSAQKNPTAFYLCASSVGRGLGEQFFGPGTRLTVL.

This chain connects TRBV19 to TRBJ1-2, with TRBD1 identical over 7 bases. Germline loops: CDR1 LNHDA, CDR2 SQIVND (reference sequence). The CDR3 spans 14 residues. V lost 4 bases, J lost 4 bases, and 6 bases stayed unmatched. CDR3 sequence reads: CASSTQGGGYGYTF. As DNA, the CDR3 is TGTGCCAGTAGTACACAAGGGGGCGGCTATGGCTACACCTTC.

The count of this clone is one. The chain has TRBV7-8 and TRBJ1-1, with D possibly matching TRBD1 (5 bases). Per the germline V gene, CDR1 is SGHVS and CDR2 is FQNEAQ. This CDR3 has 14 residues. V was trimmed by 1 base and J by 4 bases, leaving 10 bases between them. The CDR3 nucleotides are TGTGCCAGCAGCTTAGTTTATCAGGGCACTGAAGCTTTCTTT. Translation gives CASSLVYQGTEAFF.

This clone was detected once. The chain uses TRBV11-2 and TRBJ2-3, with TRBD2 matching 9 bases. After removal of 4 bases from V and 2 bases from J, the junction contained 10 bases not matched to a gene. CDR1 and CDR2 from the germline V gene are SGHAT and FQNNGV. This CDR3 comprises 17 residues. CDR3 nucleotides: TGTGCCAGCAGCTCCTATACTACTAGCGGGTACACAGATACGCAGTATTTT. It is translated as CASSSYTTSGYTDTQYF.

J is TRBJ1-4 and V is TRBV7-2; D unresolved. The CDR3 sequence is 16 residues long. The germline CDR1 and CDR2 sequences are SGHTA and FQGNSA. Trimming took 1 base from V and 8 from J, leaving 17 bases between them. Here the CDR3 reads CASSLDPVGLGEKLFF. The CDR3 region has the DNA TGTGCCAGCAGCTTAGACCCGGTGGGGTTAGGCGAAAAACTGTTTTTT.

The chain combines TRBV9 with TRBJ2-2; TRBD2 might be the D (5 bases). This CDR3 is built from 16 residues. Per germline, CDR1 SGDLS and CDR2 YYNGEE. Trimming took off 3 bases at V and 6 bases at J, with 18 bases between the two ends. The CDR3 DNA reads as TGTGCCAGCAGCGGGCGGGCTCGTGGGGTAGCCGGGGAGCTGTTTTTT. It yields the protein CASSGRARGVAGELFF.

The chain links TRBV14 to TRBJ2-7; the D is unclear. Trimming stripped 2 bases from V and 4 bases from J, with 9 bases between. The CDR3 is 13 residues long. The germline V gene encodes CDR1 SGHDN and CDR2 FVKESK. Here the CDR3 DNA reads TGTGCCAGCAGCCAAAATCTGCCTTACGAGCAGTACTTC. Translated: CASSQNLPYEQYF.

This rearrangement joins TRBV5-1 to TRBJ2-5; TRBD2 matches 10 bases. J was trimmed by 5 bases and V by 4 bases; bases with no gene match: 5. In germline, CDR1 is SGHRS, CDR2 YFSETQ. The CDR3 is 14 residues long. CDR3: CASSAQLAGETQYF. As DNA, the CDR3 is TGCGCCAGCAGCGCGCAACTAGCGGGGGAGACCCAGTACTTC.

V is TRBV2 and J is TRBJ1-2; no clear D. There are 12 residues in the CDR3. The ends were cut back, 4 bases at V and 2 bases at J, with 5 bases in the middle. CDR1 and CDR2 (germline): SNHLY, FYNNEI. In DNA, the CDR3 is TGTGCCAGCAGTGTGTCGAACTATGGCTACACCTTC. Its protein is CASSVSNYGYTF.

The DNA of the CDR3 is TGTGCCACCATGGAGTCCCCCTACGAGCAGTACTTC. The encoded protein is CATMESPYEQYF. V is TRBV6-1 and J is TRBJ2-7; D uncertain. Germline V gene lookup returns CDR1 MNHNS and CDR2 SASEGT. Trimming shortened V by 10 bases and J by 2 bases, and 12 bases separated the two germline ends. This CDR3 spans 12 amino acids.

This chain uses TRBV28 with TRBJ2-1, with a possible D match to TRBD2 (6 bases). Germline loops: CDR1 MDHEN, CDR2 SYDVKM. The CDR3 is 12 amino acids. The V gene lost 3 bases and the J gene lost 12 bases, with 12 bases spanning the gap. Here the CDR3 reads CASSFVGGGQFF. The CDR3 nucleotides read TGTGCCAGCAGTTTTGTCGGGGGAGGGCAGTTCTTC.

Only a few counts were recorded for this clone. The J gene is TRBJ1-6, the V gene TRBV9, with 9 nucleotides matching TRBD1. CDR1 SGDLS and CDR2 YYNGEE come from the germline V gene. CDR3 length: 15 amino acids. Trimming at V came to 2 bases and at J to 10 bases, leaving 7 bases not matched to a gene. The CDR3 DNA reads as TGTGCCAGCAGCGTGGCGGGACAGGGAGGCTCACCCCTCCACTTT. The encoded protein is CASSVAGQGGSPLHF.

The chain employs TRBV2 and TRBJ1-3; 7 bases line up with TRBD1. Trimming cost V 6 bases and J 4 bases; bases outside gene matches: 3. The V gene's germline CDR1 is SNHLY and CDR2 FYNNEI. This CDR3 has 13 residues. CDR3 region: CASRGTVGNTIYF. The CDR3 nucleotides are TGTGCCAGCAGAGGGACAGTCGGAAACACCATATATTTT.

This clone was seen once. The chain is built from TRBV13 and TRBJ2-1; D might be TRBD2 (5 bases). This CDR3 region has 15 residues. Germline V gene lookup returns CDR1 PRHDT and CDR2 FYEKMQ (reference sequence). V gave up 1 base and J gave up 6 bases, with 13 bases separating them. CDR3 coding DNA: TGTGCCAGCAGCTTAGAGCTAGTCGGACTCAATGAGCAGTTCTTC. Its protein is CASSLELVGLNEQFF.

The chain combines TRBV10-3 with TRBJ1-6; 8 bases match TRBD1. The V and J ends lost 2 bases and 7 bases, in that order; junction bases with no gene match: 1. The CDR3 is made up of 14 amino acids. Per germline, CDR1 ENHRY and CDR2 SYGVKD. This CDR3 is CAISEGQGNSPLHF. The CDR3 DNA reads TGTGCCATCAGTGAGGGACAGGGAAATTCACCCCTCCACTTT.

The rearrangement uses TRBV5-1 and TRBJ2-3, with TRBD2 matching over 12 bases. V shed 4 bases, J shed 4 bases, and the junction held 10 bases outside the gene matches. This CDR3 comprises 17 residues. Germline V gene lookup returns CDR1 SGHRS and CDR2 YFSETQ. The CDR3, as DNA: TGCGCCAGCAGCCCTCGGACTAGCGGGGTTTCCGCAGATACGCAGTATTTT. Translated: CASSPRTSGVSADTQYF.